This T cell receptor (beta chain) was sequenced during a study of CD8 T cells in ankylosing spondylitis. Germline trimming cut 0 bases from V and 12 bases from J; bases unmatched to any gene: 28. The CDR3 spans 21 residues. Germline values: CDR1 DFQATT, CDR2 SNEGSKA (reference sequence). Turning to this clonotype: Its antigen is undetermined.

Study-level findings and limits: Reports of some motif variants in reactive arthritis synovial fluid and blood predate this one. Seven to nine highly homologous variants formed a TCR beta motif that appeared characteristic of ankylosing spondylitis blood. There was reportedly significant enrichment of clones that were disease-linked in matched ankylosing spondylitis synovial fluid.

Making the TCR beta libraries involved quantitative 5'-RACE with molecular barcodes. TCRdb called the 5' RACE reads again in MiXCR, with one record for every CDR3 protein. The repertoire holds 250,000 to 400,000 distinct CDR3 sequences, with approximately 10% as singletons. This chain connects TRBV20-1 to TRBJ2-1; TRBD1 matches 11 bases. This clonotype was sampled from a female donor with ankylosing spondylitis or in good health (not recorded which). Sequencing was done on a sample of blood, either unsorted or a sorted T cell fraction (not recorded which). CDR3 amino acids: CSARDPRTGGASLAVILGQFF. Written as DNA, the CDR3 is TGCAGTGCTAGAGATCCCCGGACAGGGGGCGCATCACTAGCGGTGATTTTAGGGCAGTTCTTC.